This T cell receptor beta chain emerged from a study of T cells in Graves' hyperthyroidism and ophthalmopathy. This clonotype was detected ten times or more. What was amplified from RNA transcripts were TCR beta CDR3 regions. The HTBI primer set was used in a first-round RT-PCR of the TCR CDR3. TCRdb passed the multiplex PCR reads through MiXCR, listing each CDR3 protein once. The sample includes about 600,000 distinct CDR3 sequences, roughly 15% of them seen just once. Germline loops: CDR1 SGHTA, CDR2 FQGTGA. This CDR3 has 15 amino acids. V was shortened by 5 bases and J by 2 bases, with 13 bases between the two germline ends.

The sequenced sample consisted of blood. The chain employs TRBV7-3 and TRBJ2-1; no definite D call. This TCR derives from a woman between 40 and 55 years old with Graves' ophthalmopathy. This CDR3 reads CASSTLPQAYNEQFF. CDR3 coding DNA: TGTGCCAGCAGCACCCTCCCCCAGGCCTACAATGAGCAGTTCTTC.